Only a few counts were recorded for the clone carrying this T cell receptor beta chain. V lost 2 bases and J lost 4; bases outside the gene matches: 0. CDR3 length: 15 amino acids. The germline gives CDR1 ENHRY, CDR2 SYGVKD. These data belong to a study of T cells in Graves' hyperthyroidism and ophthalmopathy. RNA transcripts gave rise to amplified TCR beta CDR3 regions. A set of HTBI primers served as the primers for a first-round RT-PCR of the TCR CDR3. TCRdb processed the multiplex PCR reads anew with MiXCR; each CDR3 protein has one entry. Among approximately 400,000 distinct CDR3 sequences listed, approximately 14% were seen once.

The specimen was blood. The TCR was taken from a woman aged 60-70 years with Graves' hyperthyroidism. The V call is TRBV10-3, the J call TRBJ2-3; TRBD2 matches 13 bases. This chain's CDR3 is CAISEGLAGADTQYF. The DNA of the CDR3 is TGTGCCATCAGTGAGGGACTAGCGGGAGCAGATACGCAGTATTTT.